These 25 T cell receptor beta chains share one sample of origin, sequenced in a study of T-cell memory formation after mild COVID-19. TCRdb re-called the 5' RACE reads with MiXCR, one entry per CDR3 protein. The sample consists of 500,000 to 650,000 distinct CDR3 sequences, roughly a fifth of them appearing once. The sample consisted of PBMCs or a T cell subset sorted from them (not recorded which). These receptors were obtained from an adult woman who had mild COVID-19 (a few samples of this study predate the infection). Cell type and time point are not known.

This clonotype has just a few counts. The chain has TRBV4-1 and TRBJ2-2; D may be TRBD1 (5 bases). The CDR3 extends over 13 amino acids. CDR1 is MGHRA, CDR2 YSYEKL, per germline. V was cut by 6 bases and J by 7 bases, with 12 bases left in between. CDR3 bases: TGCGCCAGCAGTCCAGGGTTCGGCGGGGAGCTGTTTTTT. Protein product: CASSPGFGGELFF.

As regards this clonotype: Its ends do not fully match the called genes, so a read error is possible. The chain carries TRBV4-2 and TRBJ1-1; D gene ambiguous. In germline, CDR1 is LGHNA, CDR2 YNFKEQ. The length of the CDR3 is 17 residues. The CDR3 DNA reads as TGTGCCAGCAGCCAGGTTGGTGGGCCCTCTCCTCATGCTGAAGATTTCTTT. Its translation: CASSQVGGPSPHAEDFF.

This chain links TRBV6-2 or TRBV6-3 with TRBJ2-7; TRBD2 matches 9 bases. CDR1 is MNHEY, CDR2 SVGEGT, per germline. The CDR3 length is 15 residues. J gave up 0 bases and V 4 bases, and 4 bases lay outside the gene matches. CDR3 sequence (DNA): TGTGCCAGCAGTTTGCGCGGGAGGGACTCCTACGAGCAGTACTTC. This gives the protein CASSLRGRDSYEQYF.

This clonotype was seen only a few times. This rearrangement joins TRBV20-1 to TRBJ2-2, with D tentatively TRBD2 (5 bases). The V and J ends lost 0 bases and 0 bases respectively, with 11 bases between them. Germline loops: CDR1 DFQATT, CDR2 SNEGSKA (reference sequence). This CDR3 is built from 16 residues. CDR3 sequence (DNA): TGCAGTGCTAGAGACAGCGGCCGTACGAACACCGGGGAGCTGTTTTTT. Protein product: CSARDSGRTNTGELFF.

V usage is TRBV6-5 and J usage is TRBJ2-2; the match to TRBD1 covers 10 bases. The germline V gene has CDR1 MNHEY and CDR2 SVGAGI. The V segment lost 6 bases and the J segment 5 bases; nucleotides outside the gene matches: 15. The CDR3 sequence is 18 residues long. The CDR3 DNA is TGTGCCAGCAGCTCGAATCGTCCCGGGACAGGGGTTACCGGGGAGCTGTTTTTT. It yields the protein CASSSNRPGTGVTGELFF.

The rearrangement uses TRBV5-1 and TRBJ2-7; 8 bases align to TRBD1. The CDR3 sequence is 15 residues long. V trimming: 5 bases; J trimming: 5 bases; junction bases outside the gene matches: 12. Germline CDR1 SGHRS, CDR2 YFSETQ. The CDR3 loop is CASRPPDRAFHEQYF. CDR3 in DNA: TGCGCCAGCAGACCGCCGGACAGGGCCTTTCACGAGCAGTACTTC.

The chain joins TRBV4-1 to TRBJ2-3; D is unclear. Trimming pared 1 base from V and 3 bases from J, leaving 17 bases between. The CDR3 is made up of 17 amino acids. Germline values: CDR1 MGHRA, CDR2 YSYEKL. The CDR3 loop is CASSQGRRGFTTDTQYF. The CDR3 DNA follows: TGCGCCAGCAGCCAAGGCCGCCGTGGGTTTACGACAGATACGCAGTATTTT.

The chain couples TRBV7-9 to TRBJ1-2; D not resolved. The CDR3 totals 14 residues. CDR1 is SEHNR and CDR2 is FQNEAQ in the germline V gene (reference sequence). Trimming cost V 2 bases and J 4 bases, with 11 bases left between them. As DNA, the CDR3 is TGTGCCAGCAGCTTATCGGTTTACCTCTATGGCTACACCTTC. Protein: CASSLSVYLYGYTF.

This clonotype was seen ten or more times. This rearrangement joins TRBV20-1 to TRBJ2-1; 8 bases are shared with TRBD2. Germline V gene data show CDR1 as DFQATT and CDR2 as SNEGSKA (reference sequence). The junction had 15 bases not matched to a gene; V was cut back by 6 bases and J by 8 bases. This CDR3 has 15 residues. The CDR3, as DNA: TGCAGTGCCACACCCGGGACTAGTAAAATCGATGAGCAGTTCTTC. Translating it yields CSATPGTSKIDEQFF.

This clonotype showed up just a few times. The chain links TRBV28 to TRBJ1-2; TRBD1 agrees at 9 bases. V lost 1 base to trimming and J lost 7 bases; unmatched junction nucleotides: 7. CDR3 length equals 15 residues. Per the germline V gene, CDR1 is MDHEN and CDR2 is SYDVKM. This CDR3 is CASSLSGTGRFGYTF. For the CDR3, the DNA is TGTGCCAGCAGTTTATCTGGGACAGGGAGGTTTGGCTACACCTTC.

DNA for the CDR3: TGTGCCAGCAGCCACCGAGGGGGACGAGAGACCCAGTACTTC. Its protein product is CASSHRGGRETQYF. V usage is TRBV5-6 and J usage is TRBJ2-5, with a weak D call TRBD1 (6 bases). This CDR3 is 14 amino acids long. Per germline, CDR1 SGHDT and CDR2 YYEEEE. With 4 bases removed from V and 4 bases from J, the gap between germline ends came to 14 bases.

This clonotype was detected a few times. CDR3 sequence (DNA): TGTGCCAGCAGCCCGACTATCCTCTCCTACAATGAGCAGTTCTTC. The encoded protein is CASSPTILSYNEQFF. The V and J genes are TRBV5-5 and TRBJ2-1, with D tentatively TRBD2 (5 bases). The CDR3 is 15 residues long. CDR1 is SGHKS, CDR2 YYEKEE, per germline (reference sequence). V lost 4 bases to trimming and J lost 0 bases, with 11 bases between them.

This clonotype was counted only a few times. The chain links TRBV9 to TRBJ1-1; perhaps TRBD1 as D (5 bases). The ends were cut back, 0 bases at V and 3 bases at J, with 12 bases in the middle. The CDR3 extends over 15 amino acids. Looked up from germline, CDR1 is SGDLS and CDR2 is YYNGEE. CDR3 nucleotides: TGTGCCAGCAGCGTAGTTCAGGGAGAGGACACTGAAGCTTTCTTT. Residues: CASSVVQGEDTEAFF.

This chain uses TRBV5-1 with TRBJ1-2; 9 bases are shared with TRBD1. The junction had 8 bases not matched to a gene; V was cut back by 4 bases and J by 4 bases. This CDR3 spans 15 amino acids. CDR1 is SGHRS, CDR2 YFSETQ, per germline. As DNA, the CDR3 is TGCGCCAGCAGCAGAGGACAGGGGACGGGCTATGGCTACACCTTC. Its protein is CASSRGQGTGYGYTF.

The sample holds a few counts of this clonotype. The chain couples TRBV12-3 or TRBV12-4 to TRBJ1-2, with D unresolved. The CDR3 length is 12 residues. The V end was cut by 1 base, the J end by 4 bases, with 4 bases between. The CDR3: CASSLVSYGYTF. The DNA for the CDR3 is TGTGCCAGCAGTTTAGTTAGCTATGGCTACACCTTC.

This clonotype was seen only a few times. The chain employs TRBV7-9 and TRBJ1-1, with a possible D match to TRBD1 (6 bases). The CDR3 contains 16 residues. The V end was cut by 7 bases, the J end by 1 base, with 19 bases between. CDR1 SEHNR and CDR2 FQNEAQ come from the germline V gene (reference sequence). CDR3 loop: CASNPLGGGANTEAFF. In DNA form, the CDR3 reads TGTGCCAGCAACCCACTAGGGGGAGGGGCGAACACTGAAGCTTTCTTT.

This clonotype was counted a few times. This CDR3 is CASTQGGFYEQYF. The CDR3 DNA reads as TGTGCCAGCACACAAGGGGGGTTTTACGAGCAGTACTTC. The chain carries TRBV7-9 and TRBJ2-7, with D possibly called TRBD1 or TRBD2 (6 bases each). CDR1 is SEHNR, CDR2 FQNEAQ, per germline (reference sequence). V lost 7 bases, J lost 4 bases, and 14 bases lay in between. This CDR3 region has 13 residues.

In this sample, this clonotype turned up a few times. The gene calls are TRBV4-1 and TRBJ1-6; D perhaps matches TRBD1 (6 bases). The CDR3 extends over 15 amino acids. Trimming removed 7 bases from V and 2 bases from J, with 12 bases in between. Germline V gene lookup returns CDR1 MGHRA and CDR2 YSYEKL. The CDR3 here is CASMEQGPYNSPLHF. The CDR3 DNA sequence: TGCGCCAGCATGGAACAGGGTCCCTATAATTCACCCCTCCACTTT.

This clonotype turned up a few times. The CDR3 spells CASSLKGAGGYTF. CDR3 coding DNA: TGTGCCAGCAGCTTGAAGGGGGCGGGAGGCTACACCTTC. The chain links TRBV5-4 to TRBJ1-2, with 7 bases matching TRBD1. The CDR3 is made up of 13 amino acids. Germline CDR1 and CDR2: SGHNT and YYREEE (reference sequence). The junction had 5 bases not matched to a gene; V was cut back by 1 base and J by 8 bases.

This clonotype was seen only a few times. The chain combines TRBV29-1 with TRBJ2-5, with a possible D match to TRBD1 (6 bases). V was clipped by 6 bases and J by 5 bases, with 16 bases between them. CDR3 length equals 13 residues. Germline V gives CDR1 SQVTM, CDR2 ANQGSEA. The CDR3 reads CSVTGTRRETQYF. CDR3 bases: TGCAGCGTGACAGGCACCCGGAGGGAGACCCAGTACTTC.

This clonotype was counted between two and nine times. The CDR3 loop reads CATSLPGLGNNEQFF. The DNA for the CDR3 is TGTGCCACCAGCTTGCCGGGACTAGGGAATAATGAGCAGTTCTTC. This chain connects TRBV24-1 to TRBJ2-1; 8 nucleotides line up with TRBD2. The CDR3 is 15 amino acids. With 7 bases clipped from V and 7 bases from J, the junction kept 11 bases outside the gene matches. Germline V lookup: CDR1 KGHDR, CDR2 SFDVKD.

The rearrangement links TRBV12-3 or TRBV12-4 to TRBJ1-3; D might be TRBD1 (5 bases). The V end lost 6 bases, the J end lost 8 bases, and 14 bases lay between the germline ends. This CDR3 region has 13 residues. CDR3 in amino acids: CASRRQRQDTIYF. The CDR3 nucleotides are TGTGCCAGCAGAAGACAGCGGCAAGACACCATATATTTT.

This sequence joins TRBV12-3 or TRBV12-4 and TRBJ2-1; 12 nucleotides match TRBD2. V lost 5 bases and J lost 7; bases outside the gene matches: 6. The CDR3 has 15 residues. The CDR3 coding sequence is TGTGCCAGCAGTGCTAAACTAGCGGGAGGTAATGAGCAGTTCTTC. Translating it yields CASSAKLAGGNEQFF.

The chain recombines TRBV24-1 with TRBJ2-7; the match to TRBD1 covers 7 bases. Germline CDR1 KGHDR, CDR2 SFDVKD. The CDR3 covers 16 residues. Trimming took 7 bases from V and 4 from J; bases not matched to a gene: 15. The CDR3 sequence is CATSGQAGPYWYEQYF. The CDR3 coding sequence is TGTGCCACCAGCGGACAGGCAGGGCCCTATTGGTACGAGCAGTACTTC.

The rearrangement joins TRBV5-6 to TRBJ2-2; 9 bases are shared with TRBD1. J lost 7 bases, V lost 2 bases, and 6 bases had no gene match. Germline V gene sequence: CDR1 SGHDT, CDR2 YYEEEE. CDR3 length equals 15 residues. CDR3 sequence reads: CASSFGQGTIGELFF. The CDR3 DNA sequence: TGTGCCAGCAGCTTCGGACAGGGGACTATCGGGGAGCTGTTTTTT.